This entry lists 21 T cell receptor beta chains sequenced from one sample in a study of CD8+ T cells in alopecia areata. Sequencing relied on a cDNA template that was reverse transcribed from extracted RNA. Sequencing was performed with immunoSEQ multiplex PCR; in TCRdb, only in-frame clones are kept and a portion is missing. The sample holds approximately 89,000 clones; 51% are singletons and the top ten take roughly 6%. Sequencing input: NKG2D-high CD8+ T cells sorted from blood. Receptor source: a human donor with alopecia areata.

The J gene is TRBJ1-1, the V gene TRBV5-4, with D possibly being TRBD1 (6 bases). This CDR3 has 13 residues. Between the trimmed V and J ends, which lost 4 bases and 3 bases, there was a span of 10 bases. Germline lookup yields CDR1 SGHNT and CDR2 YYREEE (reference sequence). CDR3 in DNA: TGTGCCAGCAGCCCCAAGGGGGACACTGAAGCTTTCTTT. Its protein product is CASSPKGDTEAFF.

This clone was counted a few times. The V call is TRBV14, the J call TRBJ2-7, with D unresolved. Per germline, CDR1 SGHDN and CDR2 FVKESK. This CDR3 comprises 12 residues. Between the trimmed V and J ends, which lost 4 bases and 6 bases, there was a span of 10 bases. The CDR3 DNA follows: TGTGCCAGCAGCCCCACCTGGGGCGAGCAGTACTTC. It is translated as CASSPTWGEQYF.

This sequence joins TRBV2 and TRBJ2-5; the D is unclear. V dropped 1 base and J dropped 0 bases, with 9 bases sitting between them. The CDR3 has 15 amino acids. CDR1 and CDR2 (germline): SNHLY, FYNNEI. CDR3 nucleotide sequence: TGTGCCAGCAGTGAAGAGCCGGGCAACCAAGAGACCCAGTACTTC. Amino acid sequence: CASSEEPGNQETQYF.

V and J are TRBV7-8 and TRBJ2-7; 10 nucleotides line up with TRBD2. The CDR3 loop spans 15 amino acids. From germline, CDR1 is SGHVS and CDR2 FQNEAQ. V lost 3 bases to trimming and J lost 6 bases; unmatched junction nucleotides: 8. The CDR3 spells CASSFDLAGDFEQYF. DNA of the CDR3: TGTGCCAGCAGCTTCGACCTAGCGGGGGACTTCGAGCAGTACTTC.

The CDR3 loop is CSVDTGEIYEQYF. The CDR3, as DNA: TGCAGCGTTGACACAGGGGAAATTTACGAGCAGTACTTC. The V and J genes are TRBV29-1 and TRBJ2-7, with 7 bases fitting TRBD1. From germline, CDR1 is SQVTM and CDR2 ANQGSEA. The length of the CDR3 is 13 residues. Losses at the gene ends were 3 bases for V and 4 bases for J; bases not matched to a gene: 6.

The CDR3 reads CASSYRQGAASNQPQHF. The DNA for the CDR3 is TGTGCCAGCAGCTATCGACAGGGGGCCGCTAGCAATCAGCCCCAGCATTTT. The chain combines TRBV5-4 with TRBJ1-5, with 10 positions matching TRBD1. V lost 3 bases and J lost 0; bases outside the gene matches: 6. The CDR3 is 17 residues long. Germline lookup yields CDR1 SGHNT and CDR2 YYREEE (reference sequence).

This chain connects TRBV25-1 to TRBJ1-1; D is possibly TRBD1 (6 bases). The CDR3 runs to 15 residues. With 6 bases removed from V and 6 bases from J, the gap between germline ends came to 20 bases. Per germline, CDR1 MGHDK and CDR2 SYGVNS. CDR3 in DNA: TGTGCCAGCAGGACGAATGAGAATGGGGGGCCTGAAGCTTTCTTT. Translated: CASRTNENGGPEAFF.

The chain has TRBV29-1 and TRBJ2-1; D possibly corresponds to TRBD2 (7 bases). CDR3 length: 13 amino acids. The V end was cut by 3 bases, the J end by 6 bases, with 12 bases between. Germline V gene lookup returns CDR1 SQVTM and CDR2 ANQGSEA. The CDR3 protein is CSVDGGPFNEQFF. CDR3 bases: TGCAGCGTTGACGGGGGGCCCTTCAATGAGCAGTTCTTC.

The chain uses TRBV23-1 and TRBJ1-6, with D unresolved. TRBV23-1 is identified as an open reading frame with a role that is uncertain. The CDR3 is 18 amino acids. The V end lost 6 bases, the J end lost 0 bases, and 18 bases lay between the germline ends. The CDR3 sequence is CASSQDRAVSSYNSPLHF. As DNA, the CDR3 is TGCGCCAGCAGCCAAGATCGGGCCGTTAGCTCCTATAATTCACCCCTCCACTTT.

The chain's CDR3 is CAWTALNTEAFF. DNA for the CDR3: TGTGCCTGGACGGCCTTGAACACTGAAGCTTTCTTT. This chain links TRBV30 with TRBJ1-1, with no clear D. Trimming took 4 bases from V and 0 from J, leaving 6 bases between them. The CDR3 sequence is 12 residues long. CDR1 GTSNPN and CDR2 SVGIG come from the germline V gene (reference sequence).

This clone has only a few counts. The J gene is TRBJ2-1, the V gene TRBV29-1; 11 bases fit TRBD2. V lost 4 bases to trimming and J lost 12 bases; unmatched junction nucleotides: 17. The CDR3 length is 16 residues. Germline CDR1 and CDR2: SQVTM and ANQGSEA. The CDR3 bases are TGCAGCGTTGTCCATTGGCTAGCGGGAGGAACAGGTGTGCAGTTCTTC. Translation gives CSVVHWLAGGTGVQFF.

The sample holds a few counts of this clone. This rearrangement joins TRBV18 to TRBJ2-5; TRBD1 matches at 10 bases. The length of the CDR3 is 17 residues. Germline lookup yields CDR1 KGHSH and CDR2 LQKENI. Losses at the gene ends were 3 bases for V and 6 bases for J; bases not matched to a gene: 13. The DNA for the CDR3 is TGTGCCAGCTCACCGGGGCTGGGACAGGGGTTTGGAAAGACCCAGTACTTC. It translates to CASSPGLGQGFGKTQYF.

The chain recombines TRBV27 with TRBJ1-4; D may be TRBD1 (5 bases). V lost 5 bases and J 5 bases, leaving 12 bases between the germline ends. Germline V gene data show CDR1 as MNHEY and CDR2 as SMNVEV (reference sequence). The CDR3 has 14 amino acids. CDR3 sequence reads: CASSAGTENEKLFF. The CDR3 region has the DNA TGTGCCAGCAGTGCCGGGACCGAGAATGAAAAACTGTTTTTT.

This clone occurred a few times. This chain joins TRBV19 and TRBJ2-1, with unresolved D. Germline loops: CDR1 LNHDA, CDR2 SQIVND (reference sequence). This CDR3 has 15 amino acids. The germline V and J ends were trimmed by 3 bases and 2 bases, with 11 bases remaining between them. CDR3 in amino acids: CASSMTPGAYNEQFF. The CDR3 bases are TGTGCCAGTAGTATGACGCCTGGAGCCTACAATGAGCAGTTCTTC.

V gene TRBV30 combines with J gene TRBJ2-1; no reliable D call. The CDR3 consists of 13 residues. V shed 7 bases and J shed 0 bases, with 10 bases lying between them. Per the germline V gene, CDR1 is GTSNPN and CDR2 is SVGIG (reference sequence). CDR3 region: CALRWNSYNEQFF. CDR3 sequence (DNA): TGTGCCTTAAGGTGGAACTCCTACAATGAGCAGTTCTTC.

This sequence joins TRBV25-1 and TRBJ2-5, with a weak D call TRBD2 (6 bases). Trimming stripped 7 bases from V and 1 base from J, with 16 bases between. This CDR3 region has 15 residues. Germline lookup yields CDR1 MGHDK and CDR2 SYGVNS. CDR3 DNA: TGTGCCAGCACCACTCCCGAGGGAGGCCAAGAGACCCAGTACTTC. It specifies CASTTPEGGQETQYF.

The chain has TRBV27 and TRBJ2-1, with a tentative D call TRBD1 (6 bases). Trimming shortened V by 2 bases and J by 6 bases, and 11 bases separated the two germline ends. Germline V gene sequence: CDR1 MNHEY, CDR2 SMNVEV (reference sequence). This CDR3 spans 14 amino acids. The CDR3 DNA reads as TGTGCCAGCAGTTTAGGGGACACGGCCAATGAGCAGTTCTTC. This codes for CASSLGDTANEQFF.

This chain connects TRBV30 to TRBJ2-3, with D possibly matching TRBD1 (5 bases). V was shortened by 0 bases and J by 5 bases, with 9 bases between the two germline ends. CDR3 length: 13 residues. The germline CDR1 and CDR2 sequences are GTSNPN and SVGIG (reference sequence). CDR3 region: CAWSVGVVDTQYF. CDR3 sequence (DNA): TGTGCCTGGAGTGTAGGGGTGGTAGATACGCAGTATTTT.

This chain connects TRBV29-1 to TRBJ2-2, with 9 positions matching TRBD1. The junction had 3 bases not matched to a gene; V was cut back by 0 bases and J by 4 bases. The germline gives CDR1 SQVTM, CDR2 ANQGSEA. The CDR3 is 15 amino acids. CDR3 nucleotides: TGCAGCGTTGAAGATCAGGGACAGGGCACCGGGGAGCTGTTTTTT. Translated: CSVEDQGQGTGELFF.

In its sample, this clone was seen a few times. J is TRBJ2-6 and V is TRBV9; D uncertain. The CDR3 spans 16 residues. The germline V gene has CDR1 SGDLS and CDR2 YYNGEE. V was trimmed by 3 bases and J by 0 bases, leaving 10 bases between them. This CDR3 reads CASSAPVDSGANVLTF. Written as DNA, the CDR3 is TGTGCCAGCAGCGCCCCTGTGGACTCTGGGGCCAACGTCCTGACTTTC.

The chain is built from TRBV13 and TRBJ2-7, with a tentative D call TRBD2 (5 bases). The CDR3 runs to 13 residues. From germline, CDR1 is PRHDT and CDR2 FYEKMQ (reference sequence). V lost 1 base, J lost 3 bases, and 7 bases lay in between. The CDR3 nucleotides are TGTGCCAGCAGCTTAGAACGGGACTACGAGCAGTACTTC. Amino acids: CASSLERDYEQYF.